This section outlines one TCR beta chain sequence together with its context. The trim removed 6 bases at V and 4 bases at J, leaving 3 bases unmatched. The CDR3 has 12 amino acids. In germline, CDR1 is SQVTM, CDR2 ANQGSEA. The record originates from a study of cytomegalovirus exposure and HLA in healthy donors. This PCR relied on a set of 60 Vbeta primers and 13 Jbeta primers. The method was immunoSEQ multiplex PCR; TCRdb's version includes in-frame clones alone and lacks a portion of them. The sample includes about 150,000 clones, around 75% of them seen just once. Sequencing was done on a sample of PBMCs. V usage is TRBV29-1 and J usage is TRBJ2-3; 8 positions agree with TRBD2. The receptor was derived from a man in his thirties or forties in good health and CMV-seronegative. The CDR3 nucleotides are TGCAGCGTCGGGGGGGCCCCAGATACGCAGTATTTT. Encoded protein: CSVGGAPDTQYF.